This T cell receptor (beta chain) was identified during a study of tumor and adjacent non-tumor tissue in lung cancer. The template was RNA from unsorted bulk tissue. A note on this clonotype: What it binds is not known. Because it lacks the conserved phenylalanine or tryptophan at the end, this CDR3 is likely a read error. The DNA is left out, because the CDR3 cannot be placed on it with certainty; the CDR3 is given as TCRdb lists it.

The CDR3 spans 15 residues, counting both ends. Per the germline V gene, CDR1 is SGHRS and CDR2 is YFSETQ. A modified ARM-PCR protocol with three rounds of nested PCR amplified TCRbeta. TCRdb fed the multiplex PCR reads into MiXCR, producing one record per CDR3 protein. This table has roughly 65,000 distinct CDR3 sequences, roughly 56% appearing once. Study observations and caveats: Compared with tumor, normal lung showed significantly lower TCR diversity.

The chain has TRBV5-1 and TRBJ2-5; the table's D call of TRBD2 was not tested on the DNA. Sequenced: lung tumor tissue. This sequence was found in a man in his fifties with non-small cell lung cancer. This chain's CDR3 is CASSPGAGPQETQCL.